The T cell receptor beta chain under discussion was sequenced for a study of blood T cell repertoires in COVID-19. V was pared by 6 bases and J by 6 bases, with 4 bases of the junction left unmatched. CDR3 length: 12 amino acids. Germline V gene data show CDR1 as SNHLY and CDR2 as FYNNEI. The data were produced by immunoSEQ multiplex PCR, yet TCRdb's version contains in-frame clones alone and is incomplete. This repertoire shows about 190,000 clones, about three quarters found once; its top ten account for about 26%. The gene calls are TRBV2 and TRBJ1-2; 7 positions agree with TRBD1. The sequenced sample consisted of peripheral blood. The TCR comes from a woman in her seventies with acute or convalescent COVID-19. The CDR3 coding sequence is TGTGCCAGCAGAGGGGACAGTGATGGCTACACCTTC. Translating gives CASRGDSDGYTF.